The TCR beta chain under discussion was sequenced for a study of regulatory T cells in long-lasting Graves disease. Time point reported: newly diagnosed GD, antithyroid drugs for less than 3 months. RNA isolated from PBMCs was used to make the TCR library. With iRepertoire HTBI primers and Arm-PCR of CDR3 regions, TCR beta libraries were built. TCRdb itself ran the multiplex PCR reads through MiXCR, one entry per CDR3 protein. The sample lists some 490,000 distinct CDR3 sequences; 12% were seen once. Germline V CDR1 and CDR2: MNHNS, SASEGT. Trimming took 8 bases from V and 6 from J, leaving 22 bases between them. The CDR3 spans 16 residues. Study-wide results and caveats: Persistent disease exhibited a predilection for TRBV28, TRBJ1-2 and TRBJ2-5.

About this clonotype: The antigen is undetermined.

This sample was shared with a second study, whose subject was T cells in Graves' hyperthyroidism and ophthalmopathy.

The sequencing used peripheral blood mononuclear cells (PBMCs), collected at new diagnosis, from a patient treated with antithyroid drugs. The TCR originated in a woman in her twenties or thirties with Graves disease. This chain links TRBV6-1 with TRBJ1-4; D unclear. Here the CDR3 reads CASLFFDPDSYEKLFF. The CDR3 DNA sequence: TGTGCCAGCCTATTTTTCGACCCTGACTCTTATGAAAAACTGTTTTTT.